The sequence of this T cell receptor (beta chain) was determined in a study of monozygotic twins with inflammatory bowel disease. Reprocessing the 5' RACE reads, TCRdb reports a single entry for every CDR3 protein and omits DNA. In total, the table holds about 330,000 distinct CDR3 sequences. CDR1 and CDR2 (germline): MNHEY, SVGEGT. The CDR3 has 16 residues. General study points: Especially with disease activity, IBD patients had fewer clonotypes in common with others than healthy twins did. Findings did not support one strong IBD-associated signal or clonotype. IBD patients had lower TCRbeta diversity (inverse Simpson) than healthy co-twins. Individual T cell subtypes were not distinguishable.

A word on this clonotype: Its antigen remains unidentified.

The receptor's source is a human donor with ulcerative colitis or Crohn's disease, or a healthy co-twin of an affected twin (not recorded which). This chain uses TRBV6-2 or TRBV6-3 with TRBJ1-5. Sequenced sample: blood. CDR3 protein: CASSYDRRTHNQPQHF.